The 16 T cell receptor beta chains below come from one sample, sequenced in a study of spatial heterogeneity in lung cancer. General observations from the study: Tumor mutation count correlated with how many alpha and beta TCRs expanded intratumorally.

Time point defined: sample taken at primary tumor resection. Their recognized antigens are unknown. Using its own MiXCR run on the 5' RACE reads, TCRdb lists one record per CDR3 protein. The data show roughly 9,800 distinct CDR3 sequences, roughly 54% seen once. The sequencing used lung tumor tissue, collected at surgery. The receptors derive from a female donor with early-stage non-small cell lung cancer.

CDR3 sequence reads: CASILGHTGGEAFF. The CDR3 coding sequence is TGTGCCAGCATCCTAGGCCATACCGGAGGTGAAGCTTTCTTT. V and J are TRBV12-3 or TRBV12-4 and TRBJ1-1; D gene unclear. V lost 7 bases and J lost 7, with 19 bases in between. The CDR3 sequence is 14 residues long.

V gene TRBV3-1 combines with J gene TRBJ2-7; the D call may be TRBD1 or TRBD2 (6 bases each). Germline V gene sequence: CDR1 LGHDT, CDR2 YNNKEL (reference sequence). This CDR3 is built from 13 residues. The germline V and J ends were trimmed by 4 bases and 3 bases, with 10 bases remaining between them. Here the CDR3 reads CASSRGARYEQYF. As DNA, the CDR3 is TGTGCCAGCAGCCGGGGGGCCCGCTACGAGCAGTACTTC.

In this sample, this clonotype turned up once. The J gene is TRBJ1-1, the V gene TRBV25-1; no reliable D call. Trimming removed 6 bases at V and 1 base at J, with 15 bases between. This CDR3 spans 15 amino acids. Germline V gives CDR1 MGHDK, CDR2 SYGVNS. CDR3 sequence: CASRGLGHTNTEAFF. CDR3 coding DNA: TGTGCCAGCAGGGGTTTGGGTCACACGAACACTGAAGCTTTCTTT.

The CDR3 sequence is CASSLVPEGTEAFF. CDR3 in DNA: TGTGCCAGCAGCTTAGTCCCAGAGGGGACTGAAGCTTTCTTT. V gene TRBV7-9 combines with J gene TRBJ1-1, with D perhaps matching TRBD1 (5 bases). The length of the CDR3 is 14 residues. Germline loops: CDR1 SEHNR, CDR2 FQNEAQ (reference sequence). V was pared by 1 base and J by 5 bases, with 11 bases between.

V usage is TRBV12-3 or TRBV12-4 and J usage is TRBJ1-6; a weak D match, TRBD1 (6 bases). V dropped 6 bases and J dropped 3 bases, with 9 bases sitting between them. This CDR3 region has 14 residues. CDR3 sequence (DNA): TGTGCCAGCAGGGAAGGGGGCTATAATTCACCCCTCCACTTT. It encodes CASREGGYNSPLHF.

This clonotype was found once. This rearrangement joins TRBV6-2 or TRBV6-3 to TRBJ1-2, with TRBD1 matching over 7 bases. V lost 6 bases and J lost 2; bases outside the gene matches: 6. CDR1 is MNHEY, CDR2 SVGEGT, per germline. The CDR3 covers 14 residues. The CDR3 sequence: CASRLQGTNYGYTF. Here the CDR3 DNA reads TGTGCCAGCAGGTTACAGGGGACCAACTATGGCTACACCTTC.

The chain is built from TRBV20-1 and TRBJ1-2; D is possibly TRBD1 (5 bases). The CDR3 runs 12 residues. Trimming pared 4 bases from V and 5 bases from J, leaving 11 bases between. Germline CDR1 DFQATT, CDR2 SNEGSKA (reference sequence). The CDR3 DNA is TGCAGTGCTACTGGAACAGGTTATGGCTACACCTTC. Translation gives CSATGTGYGYTF.

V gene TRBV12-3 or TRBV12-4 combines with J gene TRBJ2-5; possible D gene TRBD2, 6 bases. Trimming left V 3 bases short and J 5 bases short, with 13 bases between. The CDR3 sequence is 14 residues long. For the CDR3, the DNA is TGTGCCAGCAGTTTTCGGATAGCGGTGGAGACCCAGTACTTC. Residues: CASSFRIAVETQYF.

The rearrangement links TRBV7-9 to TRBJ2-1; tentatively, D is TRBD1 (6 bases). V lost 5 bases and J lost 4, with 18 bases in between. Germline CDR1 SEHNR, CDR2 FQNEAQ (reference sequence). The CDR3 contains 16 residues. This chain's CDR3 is CASSPVTGSGYNEQFF. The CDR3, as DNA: TGTGCCAGCAGCCCCGTGACAGGTTCTGGGTACAATGAGCAGTTCTTC.

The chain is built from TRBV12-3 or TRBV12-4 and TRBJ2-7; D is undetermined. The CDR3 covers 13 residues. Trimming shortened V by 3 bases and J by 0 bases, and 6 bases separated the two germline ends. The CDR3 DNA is TGTGCCAGCAGTTTTGGCAGCTCCTACGAGCAGTACTTC. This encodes CASSFGSSYEQYF.

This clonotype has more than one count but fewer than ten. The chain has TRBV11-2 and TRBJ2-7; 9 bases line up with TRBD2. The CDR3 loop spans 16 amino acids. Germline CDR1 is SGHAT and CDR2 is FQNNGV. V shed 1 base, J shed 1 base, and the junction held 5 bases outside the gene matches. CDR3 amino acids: CASSLVASGASYEQYF. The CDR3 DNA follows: TGTGCCAGCAGCTTAGTAGCTAGCGGGGCATCCTACGAGCAGTACTTC. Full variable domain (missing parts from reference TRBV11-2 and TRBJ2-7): EAGVAQSPRYKIIEKRQSVAFWCNPISGHATLYWYQQILGQGPKLLIQFQNNGVVDDSQLPKDRFSAERLKGVDSTLKIQPAKLEDSAVYLCASSLVASGASYEQYFGPGTRLTVT.

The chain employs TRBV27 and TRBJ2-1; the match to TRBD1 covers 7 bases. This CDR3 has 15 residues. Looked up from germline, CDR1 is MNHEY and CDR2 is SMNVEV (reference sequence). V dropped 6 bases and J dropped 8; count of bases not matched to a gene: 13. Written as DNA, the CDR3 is TGTGCCAGCAGCCGAACCGGGCCCGACAGGGATGAGCAGTTCTTC. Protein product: CASSRTGPDRDEQFF.

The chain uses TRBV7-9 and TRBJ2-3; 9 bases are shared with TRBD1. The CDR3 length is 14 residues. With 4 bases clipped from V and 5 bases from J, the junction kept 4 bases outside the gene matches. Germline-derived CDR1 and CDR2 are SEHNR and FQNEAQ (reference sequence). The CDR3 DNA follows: TGTGCCAGCAGCTATGGGACAGGGAGAGATACGCAGTATTTT. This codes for CASSYGTGRDTQYF.

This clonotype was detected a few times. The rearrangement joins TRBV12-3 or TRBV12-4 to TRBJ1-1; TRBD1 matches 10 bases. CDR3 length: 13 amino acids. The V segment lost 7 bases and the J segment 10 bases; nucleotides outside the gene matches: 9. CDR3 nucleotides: TGTGCCAGCACCATCGGGACAGGGGCTGGAGCTTTCTTT. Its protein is CASTIGTGAGAFF.

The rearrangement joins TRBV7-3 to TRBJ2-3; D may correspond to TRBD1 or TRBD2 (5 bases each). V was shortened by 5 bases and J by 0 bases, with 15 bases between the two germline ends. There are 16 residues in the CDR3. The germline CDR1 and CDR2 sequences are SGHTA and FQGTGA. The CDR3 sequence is CASSHQGDPSTDTQYF. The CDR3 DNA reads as TGTGCCAGCAGCCACCAAGGGGACCCTAGCACAGATACGCAGTATTTT.

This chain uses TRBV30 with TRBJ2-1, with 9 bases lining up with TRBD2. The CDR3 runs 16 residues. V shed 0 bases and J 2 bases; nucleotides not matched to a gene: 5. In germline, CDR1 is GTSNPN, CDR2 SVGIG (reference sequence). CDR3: CAWSVDPSGAYNEQFF. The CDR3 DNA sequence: TGTGCCTGGAGTGTTGATCCTAGCGGGGCCTACAATGAGCAGTTCTTC. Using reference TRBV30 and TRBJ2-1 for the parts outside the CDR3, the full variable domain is SQTIHQWPATLVQPVGSPLSLECTVEGTSNPNLYWYRQAAGRGLQLLFYSVGIGQISSEVPQNLSASRPQDRQFILSSKKLLLSDSGFYLCAWSVDPSGAYNEQFFGPGTRLTVL.